The TCR beta chain under discussion was sequenced for a study of response to subunit inactivated influenza vaccine. Overall study findings and caveats: Authors suggested few new T cells are recruited by each seasonal influenza vaccination.

A few counts support this clonotype. Its antigen remains unknown. From the RT-PCR reads, TCRdb called clonotypes with MiXCR, one entry per CDR3 protein. This sample carries 400,000 to 650,000 distinct CDR3 sequences, around 7.9% of them seen once, and the ten largest clones take around 12%. The sequence was collected from a man aged 50-75 years who received an inactivated influenza vaccine. The specimen was PBMCs from blood, collected around 25 months after vaccination.

In nucleotides, the CDR3 is TGCGCCAGCAGTGAGCGCAGGGGTACGAGTGGCTACACCTTC. Protein product: CASSERRGTSGYTF. This rearrangement joins TRBV10-1 to TRBJ1-2; weak D call: TRBD1 (6 bases). V was trimmed by 2 bases and J by 7 bases, leaving 14 bases between them. Looked up from germline, CDR1 is WNHNN and CDR2 is SYGVQD (reference sequence). CDR3 size: 14 residues.